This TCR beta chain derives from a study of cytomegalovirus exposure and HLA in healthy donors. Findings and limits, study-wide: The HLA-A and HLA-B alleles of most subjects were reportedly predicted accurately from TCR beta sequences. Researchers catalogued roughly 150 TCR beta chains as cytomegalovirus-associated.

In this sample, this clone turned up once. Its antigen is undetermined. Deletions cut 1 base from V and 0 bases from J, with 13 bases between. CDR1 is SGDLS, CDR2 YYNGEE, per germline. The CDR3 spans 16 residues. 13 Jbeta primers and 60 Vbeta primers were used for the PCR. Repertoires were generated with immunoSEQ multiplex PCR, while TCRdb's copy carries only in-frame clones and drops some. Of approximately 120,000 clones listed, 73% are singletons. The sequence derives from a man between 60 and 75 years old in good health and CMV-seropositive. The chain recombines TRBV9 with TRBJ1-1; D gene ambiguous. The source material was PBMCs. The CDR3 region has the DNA TGTGCCAGCAGCGTACGGGGTGGTTCTGTGAACACTGAAGCTTTCTTT. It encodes CASSVRGGSVNTEAFF. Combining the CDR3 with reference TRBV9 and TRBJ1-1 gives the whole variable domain DSGVTQTPKHLITATGQRVTLRCSPRSGDLSVYWYQQSLDQGLQFLIQYYNGEERAKGNILERFSAQQFPDLHSELNLSSLELGDSALYFCASSVRGGSVNTEAFFGQGTRLTVV.